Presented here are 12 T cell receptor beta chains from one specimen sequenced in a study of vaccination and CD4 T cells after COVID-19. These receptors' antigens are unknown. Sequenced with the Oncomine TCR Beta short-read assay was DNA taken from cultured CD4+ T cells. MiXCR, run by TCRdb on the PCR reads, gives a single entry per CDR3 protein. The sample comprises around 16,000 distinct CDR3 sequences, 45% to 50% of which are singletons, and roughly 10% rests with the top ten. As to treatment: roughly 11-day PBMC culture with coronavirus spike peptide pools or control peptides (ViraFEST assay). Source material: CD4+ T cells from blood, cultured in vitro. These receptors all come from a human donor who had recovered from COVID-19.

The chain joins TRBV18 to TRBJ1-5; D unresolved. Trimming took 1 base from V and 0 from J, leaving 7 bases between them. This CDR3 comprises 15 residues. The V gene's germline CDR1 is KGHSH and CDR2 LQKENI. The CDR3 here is CASSPQRYSNQPQHF. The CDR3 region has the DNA TGTGCCAGCTCACCACAGAGATATAGCAATCAGCCCCAGCATTTT. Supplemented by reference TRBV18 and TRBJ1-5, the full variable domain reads NAGVMQNPRHLVRRRGQEARLRCSPMKGHSHVYWYRQLPEEGLKFMVYLQKENIIDESGMPKERFSAEFPKEGPSILRIQQVVRGDSAAYFCASSPQRYSNQPQHFGDGTRLSIL.

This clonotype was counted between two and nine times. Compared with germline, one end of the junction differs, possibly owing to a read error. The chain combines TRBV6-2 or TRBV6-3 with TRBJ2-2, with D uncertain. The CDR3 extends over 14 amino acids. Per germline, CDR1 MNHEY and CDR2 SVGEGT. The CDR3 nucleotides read TGTGCAAGCAACCTCAATCCGAACACCGGGGAGCTGTTTTTT. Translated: CASNLNPNTGELFF.

The CDR3 reads CASSVGTGRAGYTF. In DNA, the CDR3 is TGTGCCAGCAGCGTAGGGACGGGTAGGGCTGGCTACACCTTC. V is TRBV9 and J is TRBJ1-2, with unresolved D. V dropped 0 bases and J dropped 7 bases, with 13 bases sitting between them. The CDR3 spans 14 residues. Germline CDR1 is SGDLS and CDR2 is YYNGEE.

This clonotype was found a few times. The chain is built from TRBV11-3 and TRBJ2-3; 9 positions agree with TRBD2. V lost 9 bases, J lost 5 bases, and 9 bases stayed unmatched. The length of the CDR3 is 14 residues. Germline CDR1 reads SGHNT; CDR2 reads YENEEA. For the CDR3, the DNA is TGTGCCAGTTCTAGCGGGATCCGGGGAGATACGCAGTATTTT. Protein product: CASSSGIRGDTQYF.

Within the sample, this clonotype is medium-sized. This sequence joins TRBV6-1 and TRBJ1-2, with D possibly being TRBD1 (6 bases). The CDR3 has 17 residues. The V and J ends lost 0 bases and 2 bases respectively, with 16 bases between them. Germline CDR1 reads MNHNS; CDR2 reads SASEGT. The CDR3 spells CASSEAGTGGRNYGYTF. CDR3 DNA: TGTGCCAGCAGTGAAGCCGGGACGGGGGGGCGAAACTATGGCTACACCTTC.

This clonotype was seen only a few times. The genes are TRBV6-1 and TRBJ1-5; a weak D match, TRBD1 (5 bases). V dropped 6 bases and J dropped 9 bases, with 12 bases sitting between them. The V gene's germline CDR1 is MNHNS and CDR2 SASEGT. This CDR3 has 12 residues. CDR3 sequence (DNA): TGTGCCAGCAGCGAGGGGATTCGGCCCCAGCATTTT. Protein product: CASSEGIRPQHF.

The CDR3 region is CASSPDREAYYEQYF. The CDR3 bases are TGTGCCAGCAGTCCGGACAGGGAGGCTTACTACGAGCAGTACTTC. The chain is built from TRBV6-1 and TRBJ2-7, with 8 bases identical to TRBD1. V shed 5 bases, J shed 3 bases, and the junction held 9 bases outside the gene matches. From germline, CDR1 is MNHNS and CDR2 SASEGT. This CDR3 contains 15 residues.

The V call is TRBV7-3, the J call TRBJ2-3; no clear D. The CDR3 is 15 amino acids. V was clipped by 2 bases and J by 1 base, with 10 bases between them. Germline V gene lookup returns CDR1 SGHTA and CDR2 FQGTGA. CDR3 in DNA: TGTGCCAGCAGCTTAGGGGTTAAGGGCACAGATACGCAGTATTTT. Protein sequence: CASSLGVKGTDTQYF.

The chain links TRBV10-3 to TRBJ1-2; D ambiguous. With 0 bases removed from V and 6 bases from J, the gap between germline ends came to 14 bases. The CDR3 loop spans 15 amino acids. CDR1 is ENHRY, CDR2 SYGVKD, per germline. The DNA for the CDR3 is TGTGCCATCAGTGAGTCTGGGCGACACCCCAATGGCTACACCTTC. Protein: CAISESGRHPNGYTF.

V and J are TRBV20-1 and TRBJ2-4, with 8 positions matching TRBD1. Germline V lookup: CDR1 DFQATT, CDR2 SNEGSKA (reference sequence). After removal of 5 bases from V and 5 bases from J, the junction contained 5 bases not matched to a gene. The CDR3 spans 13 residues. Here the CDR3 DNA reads TGCAGTGCTCCGGACAGGGTAGAAAACATTCAGTACTTC. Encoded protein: CSAPDRVENIQYF.

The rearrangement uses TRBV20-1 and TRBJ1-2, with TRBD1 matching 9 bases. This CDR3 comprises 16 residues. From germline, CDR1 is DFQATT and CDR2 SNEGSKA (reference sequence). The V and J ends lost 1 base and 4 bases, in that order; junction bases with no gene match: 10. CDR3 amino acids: CSARASNRGLGYGYTF. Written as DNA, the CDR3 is TGCAGTGCTAGAGCGTCAAACAGGGGGCTGGGCTATGGCTACACCTTC.

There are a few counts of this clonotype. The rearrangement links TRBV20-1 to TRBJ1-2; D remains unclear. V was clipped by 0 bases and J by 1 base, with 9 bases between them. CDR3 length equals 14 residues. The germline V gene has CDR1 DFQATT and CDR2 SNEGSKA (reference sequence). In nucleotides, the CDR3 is TGCAGTGCTAGAGATGCGGAATATAACTATGGCTACACCTTC. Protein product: CSARDAEYNYGYTF.